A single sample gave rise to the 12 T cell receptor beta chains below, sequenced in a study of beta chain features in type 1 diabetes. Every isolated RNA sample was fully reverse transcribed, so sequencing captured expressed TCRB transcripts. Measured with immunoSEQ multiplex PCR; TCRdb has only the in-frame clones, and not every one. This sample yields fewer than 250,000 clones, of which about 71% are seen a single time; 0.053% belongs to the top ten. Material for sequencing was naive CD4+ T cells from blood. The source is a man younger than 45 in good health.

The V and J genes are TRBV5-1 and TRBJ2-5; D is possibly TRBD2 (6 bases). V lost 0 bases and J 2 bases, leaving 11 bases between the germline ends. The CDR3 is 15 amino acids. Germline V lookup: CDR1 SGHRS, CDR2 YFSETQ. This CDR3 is CASSLGSSGQETQYF. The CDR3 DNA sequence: TGCGCCAGCAGCTTGGGTAGTAGCGGACAAGAGACCCAGTACTTC.

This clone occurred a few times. The CDR3 here is CASSTSTGTGRYEQYF. The CDR3 DNA follows: TGTGCCAGCAGCACCAGTACCGGGACAGGGAGATACGAGCAGTACTTC. The chain recombines TRBV7-2 with TRBJ2-7; 9 bases match TRBD1. This CDR3 comprises 16 residues. The germline CDR1 and CDR2 sequences are SGHTA and FQGNSA. V shed 5 bases and J 4 bases; nucleotides not matched to a gene: 12.

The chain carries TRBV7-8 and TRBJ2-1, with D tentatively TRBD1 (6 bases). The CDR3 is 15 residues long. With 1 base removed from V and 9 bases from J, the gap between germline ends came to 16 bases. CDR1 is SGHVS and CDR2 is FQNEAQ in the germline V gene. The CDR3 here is CASSLVAGEMSEQFF. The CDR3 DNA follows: TGTGCCAGCAGCTTAGTCGCAGGGGAGATGTCTGAGCAGTTCTTC.

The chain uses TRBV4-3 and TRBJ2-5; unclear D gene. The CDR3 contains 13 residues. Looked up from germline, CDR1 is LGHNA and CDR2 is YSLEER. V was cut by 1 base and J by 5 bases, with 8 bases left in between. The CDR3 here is CASSQGEMETQYF. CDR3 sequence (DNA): TGCGCCAGCAGCCAAGGGGAAATGGAGACCCAGTACTTC.

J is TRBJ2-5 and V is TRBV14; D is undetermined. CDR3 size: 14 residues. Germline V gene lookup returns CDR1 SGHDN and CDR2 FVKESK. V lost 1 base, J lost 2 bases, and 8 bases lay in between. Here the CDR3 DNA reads TGTGCCAGCAGCCAAGTTCTAGGACAAGAGACCCAGTACTTC. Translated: CASSQVLGQETQYF.

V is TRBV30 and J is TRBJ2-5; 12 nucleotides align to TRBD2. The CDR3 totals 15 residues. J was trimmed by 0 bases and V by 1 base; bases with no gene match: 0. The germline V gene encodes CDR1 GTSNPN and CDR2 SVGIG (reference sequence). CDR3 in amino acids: CAWSGLAGDQETQYF. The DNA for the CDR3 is TGTGCCTGGAGTGGACTAGCGGGGGACCAAGAGACCCAGTACTTC.

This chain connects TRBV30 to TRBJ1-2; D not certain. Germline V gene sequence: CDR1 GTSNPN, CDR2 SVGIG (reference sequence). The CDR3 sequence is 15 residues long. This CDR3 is CARRSVGVLDYGYTF. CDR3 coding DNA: TGTGCTCGGAGGTCAGTCGGCGTTCTTGACTATGGCTACACCTTC.

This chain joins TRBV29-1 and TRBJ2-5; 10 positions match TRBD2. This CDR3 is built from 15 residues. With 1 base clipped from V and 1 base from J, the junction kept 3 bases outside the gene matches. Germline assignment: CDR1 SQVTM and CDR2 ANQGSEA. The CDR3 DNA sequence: TGCAGCGTTGAAGGGACTAGCGGAGTCCAAGAGACCCAGTACTTC. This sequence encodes CSVEGTSGVQETQYF.

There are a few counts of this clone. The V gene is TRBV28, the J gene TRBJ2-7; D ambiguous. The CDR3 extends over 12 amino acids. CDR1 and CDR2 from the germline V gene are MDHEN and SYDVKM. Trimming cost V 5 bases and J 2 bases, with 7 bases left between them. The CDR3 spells CASSQIPYEQYF. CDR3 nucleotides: TGTGCCAGCAGTCAAATCCCCTACGAGCAGTACTTC. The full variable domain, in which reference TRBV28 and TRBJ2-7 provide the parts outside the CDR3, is DVKVTQSSRYLVKRTGEKVFLECVQDMDHENMFWYRQDPGLGLRLIYFSYDVKMKEKGDIPEGYSVSREKKERFSLILESASTNQTSMYLCASSQIPYEQYFGPGTRLTVT.

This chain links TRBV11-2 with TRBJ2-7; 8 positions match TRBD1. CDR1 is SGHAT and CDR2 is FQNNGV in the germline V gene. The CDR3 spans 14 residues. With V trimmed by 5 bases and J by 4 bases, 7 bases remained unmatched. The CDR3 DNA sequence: TGTGCCAGCAGCGGAGGACAGGGCGGGTACGAGCAGTACTTC. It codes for CASSGGQGGYEQYF.

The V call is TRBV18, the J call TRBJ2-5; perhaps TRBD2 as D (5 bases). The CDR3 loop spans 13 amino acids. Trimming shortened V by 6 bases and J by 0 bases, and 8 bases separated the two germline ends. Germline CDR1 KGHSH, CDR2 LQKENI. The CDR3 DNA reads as TGTGCCAGCTCCCCGGGATACCAAGAGACCCAGTACTTC. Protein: CASSPGYQETQYF.

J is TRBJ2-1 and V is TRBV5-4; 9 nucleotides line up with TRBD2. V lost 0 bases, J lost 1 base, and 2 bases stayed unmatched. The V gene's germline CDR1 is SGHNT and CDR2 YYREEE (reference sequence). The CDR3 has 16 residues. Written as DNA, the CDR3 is TGTGCCAGCAGCTTGGGACTAGCGGTATCCTACAATGAGCAGTTCTTC. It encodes CASSLGLAVSYNEQFF.